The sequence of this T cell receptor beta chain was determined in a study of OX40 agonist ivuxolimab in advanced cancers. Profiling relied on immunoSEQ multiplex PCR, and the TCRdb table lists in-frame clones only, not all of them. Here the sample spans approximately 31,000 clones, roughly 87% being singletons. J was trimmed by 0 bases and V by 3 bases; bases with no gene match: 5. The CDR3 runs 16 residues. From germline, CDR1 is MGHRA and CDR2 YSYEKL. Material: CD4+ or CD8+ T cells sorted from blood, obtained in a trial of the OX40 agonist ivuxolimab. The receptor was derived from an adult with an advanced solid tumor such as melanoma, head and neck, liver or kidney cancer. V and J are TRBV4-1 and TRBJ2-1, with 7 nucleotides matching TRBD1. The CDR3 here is CASSQRGQSSYNEQFF. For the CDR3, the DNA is TGCGCCAGCAGCCAGAGGGGGCAGAGCTCCTACAATGAGCAGTTCTTC.